The next 30 T cell receptor delta chains were all read from a single sample in a study of γδ T cells in repeated Plasmodium falciparum infection. Gammadelta T cells were flow-sorted from PBMC into Vgamma9/Vdelta2+ and Vdelta2-negative populations for bulk analysis. TCRdb made new clone calls on the multiplex PCR reads using CATT. The table has 70,000 to 95,000 delta-chain clones, around 1.4% seen once. The sample consisted of gamma-delta T cells from blood. The receptors come from a pool of human donors (malaria-infected and uninfected, not separated).

Regarding this clone: TCRdb has a much larger clone's protein, which differs at residue 23 from the translation of this DNA, likely because of a read error; what is shown is the protein translated from the DNA. TRDV1 is the V gene, and the J gene was not called; the table names TRDD3, a call not compared with the DNA. The CDR3 has 25 amino acids. Germline CDR1 reads TSWWSYY; CDR2 reads QGS. This CDR3 is CALGELDFPNGLYWGIRPDTDKPIF. The CDR3 nucleotides are TGTGCTCTTGGGGAACTCGATTTCCCGAATGGCCTGTACTGGGGGATACGGCCGGACACCGATAAACCCATCTTT.

This clone was observed a handful of times. The mismatch at residue 20 between this DNA's translation and the TCRdb protein of a much larger clone likely reflects a read error; the protein shown is translated from the DNA. The J gene is TRDJ1, the V gene TRDV1; 13 bases align to TRDD3. Because TCRdb records no J gene, it was assigned here through a match of the DNA to germline. Germline V CDR1 and CDR2: TSWWSYY, QGS. J lost 0 bases, V lost 3 bases, and 34 bases had no gene match. The CDR3 loop spans 27 amino acids. The DNA of the CDR3 is TGTGCTCTTGGGGAGATATTACGACTGGGGGATACGCGTATATACGGTGGTTTAGCGGCGTACACCGATAAACTCATCTTT. It codes for CALGEILRLGDTRIYGGLAAYTDKLIF.

This clone has a handful of counts. This DNA's translation differs at residue 6 from TCRdb's protein, which comes from a much larger clone; a read error is likely, and the protein shown is translated from the DNA. This chain uses TRDV1 with TRDJ1, with unresolved D. The J gene, left out of TCRdb, was set here by checking the DNA against germline. Between the trimmed V and J ends, which lost 4 bases and 6 bases, there was a span of 18 bases. This CDR3 comprises 15 residues. Germline V CDR1 and CDR2: TSWWSYY, QGS. CDR3 loop: CALGGCVCEGYKLIF. The CDR3 region has the DNA TGTGCTCTTGGGGGTTGCGTCTGCGAGGGCTATAAACTCATCTTT.

This clone was counted at least ten times. It differs at one base from a far larger clone, so likely a read error. The same CDR3 is also encoded by other DNA sequences in this sample. The V gene call reads TRDV1; no J gene was called; TRDD3 is taken as the D call from the table, unchecked against the DNA. Germline values: CDR1 TSWWSYY, CDR2 QGS. The CDR3 consists of 19 residues. The DNA of the CDR3 is TGTGCTCTTGGGGAACTTCCGGCCTTCCTTTCCCCATACACCGATAAGCTCATCTTT. It encodes CALGELPAFLSPYTDKLIF.

This clone was observed at least ten times. Just one base apart from a much larger clone, this may be a read error. Other DNA sequences in the same sample also yield this CDR3. The chain links TRDV1 to TRDJ2, with D uncertain. The germline CDR1 and CDR2 sequences are TSWWSYY and QGS. This CDR3 has 15 residues. The DNA for the CDR3 is TGTGCTCTTGGGGGGGGCTCCGTCCGACATGCACAGCTCTTCTTT. Translating it yields CALGGGSVRHAQLFF.

A few counts support this clone. This is likely an artifact of a read error, given a far larger clone one base away. Other nucleotide sequences in the sample specify the same CDR3. The V segment is TRDV1, and no J call was made; the D segment call TRDD3 is taken from the table without a DNA check. The CDR3 length is 16 residues. CDR1 and CDR2 (germline): TSWWSYY, QGS. CDR3: CALGEINTLLPVKLIF. DNA for the CDR3: TGTGCTCTTGGGGAAATCAATACCCTACTACCAGTTAAGCTCATCTTT.

On this clone itself: TCRdb's entry gives the protein of a much larger clone, which mismatches this DNA's translation at residue 5, likely from a read error; the protein reported here is translated from the DNA. The chain carries TRDV2 and TRDJ1; possible D gene TRDD3, 5 bases. Trimming took 3 bases from V and 3 from J, leaving 13 bases between them. CDR1 GEAIGNYY and CDR2 EKD come from the germline V gene. This CDR3 contains 14 residues. CDR3 protein: CACDSIWEADKLIF. In DNA, the CDR3 is TGTGCCTGTGACTCCATCTGGGAAGCCGATAAACTCATCTTT.

This clone was found a few times. This likely traces to a read error, being one base from a far larger clone. Other nucleotide sequences from this sample produce the same CDR3. The CDR3: CACDTEVGWGPRGPDKLIF. Written as DNA, the CDR3 is TGTGCCTGTGACACCGAAGTCGGATGGGGGCCCCGTGGTCCCGATAAACTCATCTTC. No J gene was assigned, while the V gene was called as TRDV2; the table's D call, TRDD3, was not checked against the DNA. The CDR3 length is 19 residues. Germline assignment: CDR1 GEAIGNYY and CDR2 EKD.

Concerning this clone itself: The protein recorded in TCRdb matches a much larger clone and deviates from this DNA's translation at residue 6, suggesting a read error; the protein here is obtained by translating the DNA. The V gene is TRAV38-2/DV8, the J gene TRDJ1; TRDD3 might be the D (5 bases). No J gene was available from TCRdb, and it was assigned here by a germline match of the DNA. Per germline, CDR1 TSESDYY and CDR2 QEAYKQQN. The ends were cut back, 2 bases at V and 8 bases at J, with 13 bases in the middle. CDR3 length: 13 residues. The DNA for the CDR3 is TGTGCTTATAGGAGGCTAAGGGGGCTGAAACTCATCTTT. Amino acid sequence: CAYRRLRGLKLIF.

Details on this clone: The protein TCRdb gives is from a much larger clone and does not agree with this DNA's translation at residue 7, likely a read error; the protein shown here comes from the DNA. V gene TRDV2 combines with J gene TRDJ1; D gene uncertain. TCRdb records no J gene; here it was assigned by comparing the DNA to germline. CDR3 size: 16 residues. Trimming cost V 0 bases and J 2 bases, with 15 bases left between them. Germline V gene lookup returns CDR1 GEAIGNYY and CDR2 EKD. CDR3 amino acids: CACDTVRHRQTDKLIF. For the CDR3, the DNA is TGTGCCTGTGACACCGTGAGGCATCGCCAGACCGATAAACTCATCTTT.

This clone was detected a few times. A far larger clone is a single base away, which makes a read error likely. Other DNA sequences of this sample code for an identical CDR3. The gene calls are TRDV2 and TRDJ2; 10 nucleotides line up with TRDD3. Here the J gene was assigned by germline matching of the DNA, as TCRdb has none. Trimming cost V 3 bases and J 2 bases; bases outside gene matches: 14. The germline V gene has CDR1 GEAIGNYY and CDR2 EKD. The CDR3 is made up of 19 amino acids. CDR3: CACDHIDVGDTALTAQLFF. The CDR3 DNA is TGTGCCTGTGACCATATTGATGTGGGGGATACTGCGTTGACAGCACAACTCTTCTTT.

This clone was detected a few times. The protein held in TCRdb is that of a much larger clone and does not match this DNA's translation at residue 4, likely because of a read error; the protein shown is translated from the DNA. The chain employs TRDV2 and TRDJ3; 11 nucleotides align to TRDD3. V lost 6 bases to trimming and J lost 4 bases; unmatched junction nucleotides: 1. CDR1 is GEAIGNYY and CDR2 is EKD in the germline V gene. CDR3 length equals 15 residues. The CDR3 loop is CACNWGIWDTRQMFF. The CDR3, as DNA: TGTGCCTGTAACTGGGGGATATGGGACACCCGACAGATGTTTTTC.

This clone has just a few counts. TCRdb assigns this DNA the protein of a much larger clone, which departs from its translation at residue 16; this likely reflects a read error, and the protein shown comes from translating the DNA. This chain links TRDV1 with TRDJ1; 11 bases match TRDD3. The J gene, left out of TCRdb, was set here by checking the DNA against germline. The CDR3 length is 23 residues. Germline loops: CDR1 TSWWSYY, CDR2 QGS. The V segment lost 0 bases and the J segment 0 bases; nucleotides outside the gene matches: 21. As DNA, the CDR3 is TGTGCTCTTGGGGAACTAGCCTCCTCTATCCTGTACTGGGGGATAAGGTACACCGATAAACTCATCTTT. This codes for CALGELASSILYWGIRYTDKLIF.

This clone was seen a few times. This DNA translates differently at residue 14 from the TCRdb protein, which is that of a much larger clone; a read error is likely, and the protein shown is the DNA's own translation. There is no J gene call, but TRDV1 is given as the V gene; TRDD3 reflects the table's D call only, with no check against the DNA. CDR3 length: 16 residues. CDR1 TSWWSYY and CDR2 QGS come from the germline V gene. DNA for the CDR3: TGTGCTCTTGGGGAACCTCGCTACGTACTGGCAGCACAACCCTTCTTT. Its translation is CALGEPRYVLAAQPFF.

This clone was detected a few times. A far larger clone is only one base removed, so a read error is likely. Different DNA sequences within this sample yield the same CDR3. The chain joins TRDV2 to TRDJ3, with 9 bases that match TRDD3. The J gene, absent from TCRdb, was called here by matching the DNA to germline. This CDR3 spans 17 amino acids. Looked up from germline, CDR1 is GEAIGNYY and CDR2 is EKD. The CDR3 DNA sequence: TGTGCCTGCGACACCGTACTGGGGGACTGGGACACCCGACAGATGTTTTTC. Translated: CACDTVLGDWDTRQMFF.

The chain links TRDV1 to TRDJ1, with D perhaps TRDD3 (7 bases). The J gene is absent in TCRdb and was assigned here via DNA matching to germline. V lost 2 bases to trimming and J lost 2 bases, with 24 bases between them. Germline CDR1 and CDR2: TSWWSYY and QGS. The CDR3 runs 19 residues. The CDR3 sequence: CALGETPSPPTGVTDKLIF. The CDR3 DNA sequence: TGTGCTCTTGGGGAAACCCCTTCCCCTCCAACTGGGGTAACCGATAAACTCATCTTT.

This clone came up a few times. This DNA translates differently at residue 17 from the TCRdb protein, which is that of a much larger clone; a read error is likely, and the protein shown is the DNA's own translation. The chain links TRDV1 to TRDJ1; D not certain. The CDR3 is made up of 23 amino acids. In germline, CDR1 is TSWWSYY, CDR2 QGS. Trimming took 0 bases from V and 1 from J, leaving 33 bases between them. The CDR3 nucleotides read TGTGCTCTTGGGGAACTAAGTACTTTGACAGTACTCCATGCGCCAATTTGCACCGATAAACTCATCTTT. As protein: CALGELSTLTVLHAPICTDKLIF.

This clone was detected a few times. TCRdb shows a much larger clone's protein in place of this DNA's translation, and the two differ at residue 7, likely through a read error; the protein shown is translated from the DNA. The V call is TRDV1, the J call TRDJ1, with D possibly called TRDD2 or TRDD3 (5 bases each). The J gene, missing from TCRdb, was assigned here through DNA to germline matching. This CDR3 has 23 amino acids. V was shortened by 1 base and J by 3 bases, with 36 bases between the two germline ends. Germline CDR1 reads TSWWSYY; CDR2 reads QGS. The CDR3 here is CALGEPLLSRGDDITSGADKLIF. The CDR3 DNA sequence: TGTGCTCTTGGGGAACCCCTCCTATCCCGGGGAGATGACATTACATCGGGCGCCGATAAACTCATCTTT.

In regard to this clone: This DNA's translation differs at residue 13 from TCRdb's protein, which comes from a much larger clone; a read error is likely, and the protein shown is translated from the DNA. The CDR3 coding sequence is TGTGCTCTTGGGGAACTCACAGCTCCTCTCTGTGCCAATAAACTCATCTTT. This gives the protein CALGELTAPLCANKLIF. The chain recombines TRDV1 with TRDJ1, with D hard to call. The CDR3 covers 17 residues. Germline values: CDR1 TSWWSYY, CDR2 QGS. Trimming cost V 0 bases and J 6 bases, with 20 bases left between them.

This clone was observed a handful of times. A far larger clone is one base from this, pointing to a likely read error. Other DNA variants within this sample encode the same CDR3. The chain is built from TRDV1 and TRDJ1; a weak D match, TRDD3 (6 bases). The J gene was not available in TCRdb and was assigned here by matching the DNA to germline segments. Germline V gives CDR1 TSWWSYY, CDR2 QGS. This CDR3 contains 20 residues. CDR3 sequence: CALGELIPSERDMLTDKLIF. CDR3 DNA sequence: TGTGCCCTTGGGGAACTAATCCCTTCGGAGCGGGATATGCTCACCGATAAACTCATCTTT.

This clone came up a few times. The amino acid sequence in TCRdb belongs to a much larger clone and departs from this DNA's translation at residue 3, likely a sequencing read error; the sequence shown is translated from the DNA. V and J are TRDV3 and TRDJ1; 7 nucleotides align to TRDD3. The CDR3 sequence is 16 residues long. V trimming: 5 bases; J trimming: 0 bases; junction bases outside the gene matches: 15. The germline CDR1 and CDR2 sequences are TVYSNPD and GDNSRS (reference sequence). The CDR3 DNA follows: TGTGCCGCCAAGGCGGGCGGCTGGGGGTACACCGATAAACTCATCTTT. Protein sequence: CAAKAGGWGYTDKLIF. Variable domain in full (rest from reference TRDV3 and TRDJ1): CDKVTQSSPDQTVASGSEVVLLCTYDTVYSNPDLFWYRIRPDYSFQFVFYGDNSRSEGADFTQGRFSVKHILTQKAFHLVISPVRTEDSATYYCAAKAGGWGYTDKLIFGKGTRVTVEP.

In its sample, this clone was seen a few times. Given a far larger clone just one base away, this is likely a sequencing read error. Other nucleotide sequences in the sample specify the same CDR3. The rearrangement links TRDV2 to TRDJ1, with TRDD3 matching over 11 bases. No J gene is reported in TCRdb; it was inferred here by comparing the DNA with germline. There are 15 residues in the CDR3. Germline V gene sequence: CDR1 GEAIGNYY, CDR2 EKD. The CDR3: CACDTLGDTYDKLIF. The CDR3 DNA follows: TGTGCCTGCGACACGCTGGGGGATACATACGATAAACTCATCTTT.

Comment on this clone: Only one base separates this from a far larger clonotype, so it likely reflects a read error. Other DNA sequences in this sample translate to the same CDR3. The chain is built from TRDV2 and TRDJ1; TRDD3 might be the D (6 bases). The J gene, absent from TCRdb, was called here by matching the DNA to germline. The CDR3 consists of 16 residues. Germline-derived CDR1 and CDR2 are GEAIGNYY and EKD. CDR3 bases: TGTGCCTGTGACACCGTGGGGGCTTCTAACACCGACAAACTCATCTTT. It translates to CACDTVGASNTDKLIF.

As for this clone: Because the CDR3's place on the DNA is in doubt, the DNA is left out and the CDR3 is given as listed by TCRdb. The V gene is TRAV29/DV5, but the J gene lacks a call; the table gives TRDD3 as D, unverified against the DNA. The CDR3 spans 21 amino acids, including both terminal residues. CDR1 NSMFDY and CDR2 ISSIKDK come from the germline V gene. The CDR3 loop is CSVLLCSPSAAGGCNTDKLIF.

Remarks on this clone: With only one base between it and a far larger clone, this is likely a read error. This sample includes further DNA sequences coding for the same CDR3. V gene TRDV2 was called; the J gene was not; TRDD3 was called by the table and not checked on the DNA. Germline CDR1 GEAIGNYY, CDR2 EKD. The CDR3 has 24 residues. CDR3 protein: CACDPLGFDGTGGLEIRYTDKLIF. As DNA, the CDR3 is TGTGCCTGTGACCCCCTCGGTTTTGATGGTACTGGGGGACTCGAAATAAGGTACACCGATAAGCTCATCTTT.

This clone was detected a few times. TCRdb has a much larger clone's protein, which differs at residue 20 from the translation of this DNA, likely because of a read error; what is shown is the protein translated from the DNA. CDR3 residues: CALGEVVTSWGYWESVTDKRIF. Here the CDR3 DNA reads TGTGCTCTTGGGGAAGTGGTGACGTCCTGGGGATATTGGGAAAGCGTCACCGATAAACGCATCTTT. The chain combines TRDV1 with TRDJ1; 7 nucleotides agree with TRDD3. Germline CDR1 and CDR2: TSWWSYY and QGS. CDR3 length: 22 amino acids.

A note on this clone: For this DNA, TCRdb reports the protein of a much larger clone, which diverges at residue 14, most likely from a read error; the protein presented here is translated directly from the DNA. The V and J genes are TRDV1 and TRDJ1; 10 bases map to TRDD3. V was pared by 5 bases and J by 8 bases, with 20 bases of the junction left unmatched. There are 18 residues in the CDR3. Germline CDR1 and CDR2: TSWWSYY and QGS. The DNA for the CDR3 is TGTGCTCTTGGGCTACTTCCTACCGTATTACTGGGGGATGCAAAACTCATCTTT. The encoded protein is CALGLLPTVLLGDAKLIF.

This clone showed up many times. The gene calls are TRDV1 and TRDJ1; 12 bases are a match to TRDD3. CDR3 length: 17 amino acids. V shed 1 base and J 6 bases; nucleotides not matched to a gene: 9. Germline CDR1 TSWWSYY, CDR2 QGS. The CDR3 loop reads CALGEPSLYWGIHKLIF. Written as DNA, the CDR3 is TGTGCTCTTGGGGAACCGTCCTTGTACTGGGGGATACATAAACTCATCTTT.

This clone was recorded many times. The CDR3 DNA reads TGTGCCTTTGCTGTTCCTACTACCGCTGGGGGAAGTCTACTCATCTTT. Translated: CAFAVPTTAGGSLLIF. The rearrangement uses TRDV3 and TRDJ1, with a weak D call TRDD3 (8 bases). This CDR3 is built from 16 residues. The V gene's germline CDR1 is TVYSNPD and CDR2 GDNSRS (reference sequence). V was trimmed by 2 bases and J by 10 bases, leaving 29 bases between them.

This clone was seen only a few times. The mismatch at residue 14 between this DNA's translation and the TCRdb protein of a much larger clone likely reflects a read error; the protein shown is translated from the DNA. The chain has TRDV1 and TRDJ1, with D tentatively TRDD2 (7 bases). V lost 0 bases to trimming and J lost 3 bases, with 41 bases between them. The CDR3 consists of 25 residues. CDR1 is TSWWSYY, CDR2 QGS, per germline. CDR3 bases: TGTGCTCTTGGGGAACTATGGGCGTTCCTACGTTCCACTAGGGGAAAACAGGGGGAGGCCGATAAACTCATCTTT. Translating gives CALGELWAFLRSTRGKQGEADKLIF.